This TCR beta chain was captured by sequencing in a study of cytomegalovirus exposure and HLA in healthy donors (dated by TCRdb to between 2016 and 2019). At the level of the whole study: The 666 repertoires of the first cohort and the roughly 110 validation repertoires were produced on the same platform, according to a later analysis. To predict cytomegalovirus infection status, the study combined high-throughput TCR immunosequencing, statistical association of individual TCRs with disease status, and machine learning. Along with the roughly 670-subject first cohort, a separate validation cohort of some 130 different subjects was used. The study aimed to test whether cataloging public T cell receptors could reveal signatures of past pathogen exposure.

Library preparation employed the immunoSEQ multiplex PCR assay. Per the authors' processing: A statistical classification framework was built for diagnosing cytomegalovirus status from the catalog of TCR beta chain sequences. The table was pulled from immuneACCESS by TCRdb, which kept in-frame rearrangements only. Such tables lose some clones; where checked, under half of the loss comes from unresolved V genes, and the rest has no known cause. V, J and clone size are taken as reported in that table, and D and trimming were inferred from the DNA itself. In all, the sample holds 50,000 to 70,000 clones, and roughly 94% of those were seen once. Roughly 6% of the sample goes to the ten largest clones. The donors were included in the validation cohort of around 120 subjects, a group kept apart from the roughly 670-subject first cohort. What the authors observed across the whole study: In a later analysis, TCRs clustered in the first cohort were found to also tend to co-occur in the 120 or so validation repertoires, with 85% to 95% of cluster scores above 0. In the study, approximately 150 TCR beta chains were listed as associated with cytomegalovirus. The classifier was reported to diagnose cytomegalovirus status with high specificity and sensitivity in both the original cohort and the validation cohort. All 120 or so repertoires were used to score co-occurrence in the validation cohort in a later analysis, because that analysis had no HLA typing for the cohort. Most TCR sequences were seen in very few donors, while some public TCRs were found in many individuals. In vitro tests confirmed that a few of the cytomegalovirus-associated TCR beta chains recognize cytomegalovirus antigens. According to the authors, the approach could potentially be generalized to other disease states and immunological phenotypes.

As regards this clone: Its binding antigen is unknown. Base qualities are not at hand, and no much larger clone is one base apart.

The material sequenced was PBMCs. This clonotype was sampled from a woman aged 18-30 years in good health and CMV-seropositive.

The CDR3 protein: CASSLPNSDHYGYTF. Read as DNA, the sequence is TGTGCCAGCAGCCTTCCTAACTCCGATCACTATGGCTACACCTTC. This receptor chain uses TRBV5-8 and TRBJ1-2, with no confident D gene call. Sequences SGHTS (CDR1) and YDEGEE (CDR2) are obtained from the germline V gene. V is reduced by 4 bases and J by 3 bases, leaving a spacing of 16 bases between them. Measured from the cysteine to the phenylalanine, the CDR3 is 15 residues long. Only the CDR3 DNA is retained, 45 bases long and in frame from the first base.